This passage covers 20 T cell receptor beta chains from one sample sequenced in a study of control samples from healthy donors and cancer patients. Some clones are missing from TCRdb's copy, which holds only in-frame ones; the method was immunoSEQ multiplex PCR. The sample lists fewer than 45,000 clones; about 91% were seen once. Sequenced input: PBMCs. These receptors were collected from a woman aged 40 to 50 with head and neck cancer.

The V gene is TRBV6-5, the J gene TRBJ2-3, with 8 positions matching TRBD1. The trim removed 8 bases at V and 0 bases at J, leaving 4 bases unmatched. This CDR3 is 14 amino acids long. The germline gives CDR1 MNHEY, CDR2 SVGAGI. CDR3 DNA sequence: TGTGCCAGCTCCCGGGACAGGAGCACAGATACGCAGTATTTT. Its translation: CASSRDRSTDTQYF.

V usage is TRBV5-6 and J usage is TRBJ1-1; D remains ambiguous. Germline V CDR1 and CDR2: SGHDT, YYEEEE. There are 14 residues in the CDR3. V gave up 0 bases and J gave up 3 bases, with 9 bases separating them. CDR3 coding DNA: TGTGCCAGCAGCTTGGATTTATGGCACACTGAAGCTTTCTTT. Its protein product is CASSLDLWHTEAFF.

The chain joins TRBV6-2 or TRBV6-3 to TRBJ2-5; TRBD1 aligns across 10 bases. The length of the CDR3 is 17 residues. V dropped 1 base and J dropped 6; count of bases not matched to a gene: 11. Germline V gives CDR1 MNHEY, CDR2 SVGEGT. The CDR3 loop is CASSYWTGGVSQQTQYF. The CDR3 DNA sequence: TGTGCCAGCAGTTACTGGACAGGGGGGGTGTCACAACAGACCCAGTACTTC.

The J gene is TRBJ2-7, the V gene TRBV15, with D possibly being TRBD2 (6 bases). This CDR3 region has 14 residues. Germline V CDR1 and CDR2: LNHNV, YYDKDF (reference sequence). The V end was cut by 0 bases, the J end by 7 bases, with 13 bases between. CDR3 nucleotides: TGTGCCACCAGCAGAGATCCGAGCGGGTTGGAGCAGTACTTC. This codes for CATSRDPSGLEQYF.

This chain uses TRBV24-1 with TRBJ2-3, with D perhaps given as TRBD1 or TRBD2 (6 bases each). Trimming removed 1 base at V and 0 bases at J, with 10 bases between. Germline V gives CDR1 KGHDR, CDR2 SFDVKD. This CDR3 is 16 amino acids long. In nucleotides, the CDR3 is TGTGCCACCAGTGATTTAAAGGGGGGTAGCACAGATACGCAGTATTTT. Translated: CATSDLKGGSTDTQYF.

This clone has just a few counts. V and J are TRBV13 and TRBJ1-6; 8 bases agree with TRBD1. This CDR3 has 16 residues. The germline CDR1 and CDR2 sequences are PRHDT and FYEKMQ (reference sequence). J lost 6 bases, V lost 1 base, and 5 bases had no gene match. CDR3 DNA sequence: TGTGCCAGCAGCTTAGTTGCAGGGGGCTTTAATTCACCCCTCCACTTT. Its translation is CASSLVAGGFNSPLHF. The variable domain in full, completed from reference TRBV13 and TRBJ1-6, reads AAGVIQSPRHLIKEKRETATLKCYPIPRHDTVYWYQQGPGQDPQFLISFYEKMQSDKGSIPDRFSAQQFSDYHSELNMSSLELGDSALYFCASSLVAGGFNSPLHFGNGTRLTVT.

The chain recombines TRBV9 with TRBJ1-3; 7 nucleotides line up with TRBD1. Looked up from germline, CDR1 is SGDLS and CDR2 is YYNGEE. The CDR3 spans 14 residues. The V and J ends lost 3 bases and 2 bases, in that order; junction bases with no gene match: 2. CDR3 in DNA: TGTGCCAGCAGCGCTGACAGGGCTGGAAACACCATATATTTT. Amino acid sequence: CASSADRAGNTIYF.

The CDR3 region has the DNA TGTGCCAGCAGTGGGTCTTCGGGGGCCGGAAATGAGCAGTTCTTC. Translated: CASSGSSGAGNEQFF. The chain carries TRBV6-4 and TRBJ2-1; D may correspond to TRBD1 or TRBD2 (6 bases each). The length of the CDR3 is 15 residues. Germline CDR1 MRHNA, CDR2 SNTAGT. V lost 4 bases to trimming and J lost 7 bases, with 17 bases between them.

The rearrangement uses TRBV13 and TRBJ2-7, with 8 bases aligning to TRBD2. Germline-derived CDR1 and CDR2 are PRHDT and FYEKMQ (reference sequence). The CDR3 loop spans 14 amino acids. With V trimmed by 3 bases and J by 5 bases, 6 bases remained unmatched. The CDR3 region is CASSLGLEGHEQYF. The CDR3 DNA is TGTGCCAGCAGCTTGGGACTAGAAGGGCACGAGCAGTACTTC.

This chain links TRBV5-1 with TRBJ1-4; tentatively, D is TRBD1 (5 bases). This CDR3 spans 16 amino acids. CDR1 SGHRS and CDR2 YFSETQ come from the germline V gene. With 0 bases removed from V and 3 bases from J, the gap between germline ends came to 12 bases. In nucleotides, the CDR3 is TGCGCCAGCAGCTTGGACGGGGCGCGTGCTAATGAAAAACTGTTTTTT. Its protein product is CASSLDGARANEKLFF.

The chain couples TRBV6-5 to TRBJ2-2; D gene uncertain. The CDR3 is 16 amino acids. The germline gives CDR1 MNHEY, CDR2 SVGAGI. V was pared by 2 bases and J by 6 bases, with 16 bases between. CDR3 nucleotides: TGTGCCAGCAGTTACAGGAGCGCCTCCGTACCCGGGGAGCTGTTTTTT. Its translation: CASSYRSASVPGELFF.

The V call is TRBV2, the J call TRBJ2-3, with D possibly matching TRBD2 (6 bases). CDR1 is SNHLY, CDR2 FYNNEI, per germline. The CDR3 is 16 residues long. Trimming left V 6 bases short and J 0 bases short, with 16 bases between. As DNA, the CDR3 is TGTGCCAGCAGCCGAGAGGGGACTCTCAGCACAGATACGCAGTATTTT. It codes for CASSREGTLSTDTQYF. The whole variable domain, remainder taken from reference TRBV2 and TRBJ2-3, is EPEVTQTPSHQVTQMGQEVILRCVPISNHLYFYWYRQILGQKVEFLVSFYNNEISEKSEIFDDQFSVERPDGSNFTLKIRSTKLEDSAMYFCASSREGTLSTDTQYFGPGTRLTVL.

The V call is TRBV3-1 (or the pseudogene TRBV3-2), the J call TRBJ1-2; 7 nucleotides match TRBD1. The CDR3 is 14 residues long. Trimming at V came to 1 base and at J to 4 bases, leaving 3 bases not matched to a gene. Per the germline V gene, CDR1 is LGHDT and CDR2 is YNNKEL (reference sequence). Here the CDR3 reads CASSQGHRGYGYTF. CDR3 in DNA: TGTGCCAGCAGCCAAGGTCACAGGGGCTATGGCTACACCTTC.

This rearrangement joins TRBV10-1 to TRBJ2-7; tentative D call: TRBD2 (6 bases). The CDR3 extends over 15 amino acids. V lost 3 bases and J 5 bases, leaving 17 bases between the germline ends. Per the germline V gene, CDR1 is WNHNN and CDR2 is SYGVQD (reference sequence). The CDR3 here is CASSEGRGNFDEQYF. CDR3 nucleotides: TGCGCCAGCAGTGAAGGACGGGGGAATTTCGACGAGCAGTACTTC.

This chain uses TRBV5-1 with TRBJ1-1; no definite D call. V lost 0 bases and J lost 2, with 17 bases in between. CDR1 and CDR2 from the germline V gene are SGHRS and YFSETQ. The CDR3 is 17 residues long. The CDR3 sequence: CASSLGPPVGGNTEAFF. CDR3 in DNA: TGCGCCAGCAGCTTGGGCCCCCCCGTTGGCGGTAACACTGAAGCTTTCTTT.

CDR3 coding DNA: TGTGCCAGCAGTTCCCCCGTAGGAGGGTATGGGTCCTACAATGAGCAGTTCTTC. It translates to CASSSPVGGYGSYNEQFF. The gene calls are TRBV27 and TRBJ2-1; D might be TRBD2 (6 bases). Germline-derived CDR1 and CDR2 are MNHEY and SMNVEV (reference sequence). The V end was cut by 4 bases, the J end by 1 base, with 20 bases between. This CDR3 region has 18 residues.

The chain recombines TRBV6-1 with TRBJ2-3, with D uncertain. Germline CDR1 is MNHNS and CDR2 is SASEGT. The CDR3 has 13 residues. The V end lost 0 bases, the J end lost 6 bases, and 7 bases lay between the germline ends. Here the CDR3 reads CASSEARLDTQYF. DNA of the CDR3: TGTGCCAGCAGTGAAGCGCGGTTGGATACGCAGTATTTT.

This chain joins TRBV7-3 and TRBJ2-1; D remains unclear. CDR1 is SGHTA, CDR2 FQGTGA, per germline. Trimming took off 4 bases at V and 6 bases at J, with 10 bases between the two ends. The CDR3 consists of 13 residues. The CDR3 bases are TGTGCCAGCAGCTCCATAGGTGGCAATGAGCAGTTCTTC. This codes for CASSSIGGNEQFF.

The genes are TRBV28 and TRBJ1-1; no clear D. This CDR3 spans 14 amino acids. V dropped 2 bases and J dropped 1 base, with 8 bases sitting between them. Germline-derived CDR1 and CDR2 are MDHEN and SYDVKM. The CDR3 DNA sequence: TGTGCCAGCAGTTTAGAGTGGGGGAACACTGAAGCTTTCTTT. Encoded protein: CASSLEWGNTEAFF.

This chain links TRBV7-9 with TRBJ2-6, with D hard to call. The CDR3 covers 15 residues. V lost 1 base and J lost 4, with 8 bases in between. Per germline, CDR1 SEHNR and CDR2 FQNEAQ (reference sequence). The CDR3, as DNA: TGTGCCAGCAGCTTAGAGGGATCGGGGGCCAACGTCCTGACTTTC. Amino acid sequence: CASSLEGSGANVLTF.